Following are 8 T cell receptor beta chains from one sample sequenced in a study of cytotoxic CD8 clonotypes in ibrutinib-treated CLL. Only in-frame clones appear in the TCRdb table, and some are missing; sequencing was by immunoSEQ multiplex PCR. Here the sample spans over 70,000 clones, about 86% being singletons. The sequencing here drew on PBMCs, taken before ibrutinib treatment. The receptors were sampled from a human donor with chronic lymphocytic leukemia.

J is TRBJ2-7 and V is TRBV11-2; 12 nucleotides align to TRBD2. This CDR3 is built from 15 residues. Germline values: CDR1 SGHAT, CDR2 FQNNGV. The V gene end was trimmed by 5 bases and the J gene end by 7 bases; junction bases not matched to a gene: 9. The CDR3 spells CASSPLAGGVWEQYF. Written as DNA, the CDR3 is TGTGCCAGCAGCCCGCTAGCGGGAGGGGTGTGGGAGCAGTACTTC.

This chain links TRBV9 with TRBJ2-2; a weak D match, TRBD2 (5 bases). The CDR3 spans 16 residues. From germline, CDR1 is SGDLS and CDR2 YYNGEE. V lost 0 bases and J lost 0, with 9 bases in between. For the CDR3, the DNA is TGTGCCAGCAGCGTAGACAGCGGAGCGAACACCGGGGAGCTGTTTTTT. Its translation: CASSVDSGANTGELFF.

The chain recombines TRBV19 with TRBJ2-2; D uncertain. The V gene lost 1 base and the J gene lost 0 bases, with 9 bases spanning the gap. CDR1 and CDR2 (germline): LNHDA, SQIVND (reference sequence). There are 16 residues in the CDR3. CDR3 DNA sequence: TGTGCCAGTAGTATAGTAACGCGCGCGAACACCGGGGAGCTGTTTTTT. It yields the protein CASSIVTRANTGELFF.

The chain joins TRBV4-3 to TRBJ1-2; D is ambiguous. In germline, CDR1 is LGHNA, CDR2 YSLEER. The length of the CDR3 is 14 residues. Trimming pared 0 bases from V and 4 bases from J, leaving 9 bases between. The CDR3 is CASSQEPDIYGYTF. DNA for the CDR3: TGCGCCAGCAGCCAAGAGCCAGACATCTATGGCTACACCTTC.

The rearrangement links TRBV27 to TRBJ1-1, with D possibly TRBD1 on 6 matching bases. This CDR3 is 14 amino acids long. CDR1 is MNHEY and CDR2 is SMNVEV in the germline V gene (reference sequence). V was clipped by 5 bases and J by 2 bases, with 12 bases between them. CDR3 nucleotides: TGTGCCAGCAGTCCCAGGGGAGGAAACACTGAAGCTTTCTTT. This gives the protein CASSPRGGNTEAFF.

The rearrangement links TRBV19 to TRBJ2-1; 7 positions agree with TRBD2. The CDR3 consists of 14 residues. The V segment lost 7 bases and the J segment 7 bases; nucleotides outside the gene matches: 10. The germline V gene encodes CDR1 LNHDA and CDR2 SQIVND (reference sequence). The CDR3 loop reads CASKWSSGRNEQFF. CDR3 DNA sequence: TGTGCCAGTAAATGGTCTAGCGGAAGGAATGAGCAGTTCTTC. Drawing the rest from reference TRBV19 and TRBJ2-1, the complete variable domain is DGGITQSPKYLFRKEGQNVTLSCEQNLNHDAMYWYRQDPGQGLRLIYYSQIVNDFQKGDIAEGYSVSREKKESFPLTVTSAQKNPTAFYLCASKWSSGRNEQFFGPGTRLTVL.

The chain has TRBV9 and TRBJ2-7; 14 bases match TRBD2. CDR1 is SGDLS and CDR2 is YYNGEE in the germline V gene. The CDR3 is 18 amino acids. The trim removed 0 bases at V and 5 bases at J, leaving 10 bases unmatched. This CDR3 is CASSVVGTSGRFPHEQYF. DNA of the CDR3: TGTGCCAGCAGCGTAGTCGGGACTAGCGGGAGATTTCCCCACGAGCAGTACTTC.

The V call is TRBV6-1, the J call TRBJ2-1; TRBD2 matches 8 bases. V was pared by 9 bases and J by 5 bases, with 12 bases of the junction left unmatched. Germline V gives CDR1 MNHNS, CDR2 SASEGT. The CDR3 runs 15 residues. The CDR3 loop reads CASKGTSGSDNEQFF. DNA of the CDR3: TGTGCCAGTAAGGGCACTAGCGGATCCGACAATGAGCAGTTCTTC.